Presented here are 20 T cell receptor beta chains from one specimen sequenced in a study of blood T cell repertoires in COVID-19. Generated by immunoSEQ multiplex PCR, the TCRdb table keeps only in-frame clones and is missing some. The sample shows roughly 180,000 clones, 85% to 90% of them seen only once. Sequencing was performed on peripheral blood. These receptors originate from an older man with active or convalescent COVID-19.

This clone came up once. At one end, the junction sequence differs from germline, possibly due to a read error. The chain is built from TRBV29-1 and TRBJ1-2, with TRBD1 identical over 8 bases. CDR1 is SQVTM, CDR2 ANQGSEA, per germline. CDR3 length: 13 amino acids. Written as DNA, the CDR3 is TGCAGCGTAGAAGGGACAGGCGAGTATGGCTACACCTTC. Amino acids: CSVEGTGEYGYTF.

CDR3 in amino acids: CASSSAWGDQPQHF. The CDR3 region has the DNA TGTGCCAGCTCAAGCGCATGGGGAGATCAGCCCCAGCATTTT. This sequence joins TRBV18 and TRBJ1-5, with D unclear. Germline CDR1 reads KGHSH; CDR2 reads LQKENI. With 5 bases removed from V and 5 bases from J, the gap between germline ends came to 13 bases. There are 14 residues in the CDR3.

The chain joins TRBV7-2 to TRBJ2-7; TRBD2 matches at 9 bases. The CDR3 runs 14 residues. Per germline, CDR1 SGHTA and CDR2 FQGNSA. V dropped 4 bases and J dropped 3; count of bases not matched to a gene: 4. The CDR3 loop reads CASSSRRGGYEQYF. The CDR3 nucleotides read TGTGCCAGCAGCTCCCGGCGGGGGGGCTACGAGCAGTACTTC.

The chain links TRBV7-2 to TRBJ1-2; 7 positions agree with TRBD1. The CDR3 is 15 residues long. V lost 2 bases, J lost 8 bases, and 11 bases stayed unmatched. Per the germline V gene, CDR1 is SGHTA and CDR2 is FQGNSA. The CDR3 loop reads CASSLNVRGVEGYTF. DNA for the CDR3: TGTGCCAGCAGCTTAAACGTCAGGGGGGTAGAGGGCTACACCTTC.

The chain links TRBV18 to TRBJ1-2, with D perhaps TRBD1 (6 bases). Germline values: CDR1 KGHSH, CDR2 LQKENI. V gave up 1 base and J gave up 1 base, with 13 bases separating them. The CDR3 totals 16 residues. The CDR3 DNA reads TGTGCCAGCTCACCACAAGCTGGACAGTTTAACTATGGCTACACCTTC. Its protein is CASSPQAGQFNYGYTF.

This clone has only one observation. The chain is built from TRBV18 and TRBJ2-1; 11 bases agree with TRBD2. With 3 bases clipped from V and 2 bases from J, the junction kept 6 bases outside the gene matches. The CDR3 has 17 amino acids. The germline CDR1 and CDR2 sequences are KGHSH and LQKENI. CDR3 DNA sequence: TGTGCCAGCTCACCCCCCGGGACTAGCGGAGCCTACAATGAGCAGTTCTTC. Its protein product is CASSPPGTSGAYNEQFF. The full variable domain, its missing parts supplied by reference TRBV18 and TRBJ2-1, is NAGVMQNPRHLVRRRGQEARLRCSPMKGHSHVYWYRQLPEEGLKFMVYLQKENIIDESGMPKERFSAEFPKEGPSILRIQQVVRGDSAAYFCASSPPGTSGAYNEQFFGPGTRLTVL.

CDR3 nucleotide sequence: TGCGCCAGCAGCTCAGGGACAGGGGACACTGAAGCTTTCTTT. It encodes CASSSGTGDTEAFF. This chain links TRBV5-1 with TRBJ1-1; TRBD1 aligns across 10 bases. The CDR3 runs 14 residues. With 3 bases clipped from V and 3 bases from J, the junction kept 2 bases outside the gene matches. Germline CDR1 reads SGHRS; CDR2 reads YFSETQ.

The chain links TRBV6-1 to TRBJ1-6; a possible D gene is TRBD1 (5 bases). V shed 4 bases and J shed 14 bases, with 27 bases lying between them. The CDR3 covers 17 residues. Germline assignment: CDR1 MNHNS and CDR2 SASEGT. CDR3 sequence reads: CASSVAKFTGDLRALHF. The CDR3 DNA reads as TGTGCCAGCAGTGTCGCTAAGTTTACAGGCGATCTCAGGGCCCTCCACTTT.

V is TRBV7-2 and J is TRBJ1-4, with D maybe TRBD1 (5 bases). V lost 3 bases and J lost 4, with 12 bases in between. Per the germline V gene, CDR1 is SGHTA and CDR2 is FQGNSA. The CDR3 is 15 residues long. CDR3 amino acids: CASSFHRQVNEKLFF. The CDR3 nucleotides read TGTGCCAGCAGCTTTCACAGGCAGGTTAATGAAAAACTGTTTTTT.

The V gene is TRBV27, the J gene TRBJ1-5; a weak D match, TRBD1 (6 bases). Trimming left V 3 bases short and J 5 bases short, with 11 bases between. The CDR3 has 14 residues. The germline V gene encodes CDR1 MNHEY and CDR2 SMNVEV (reference sequence). The CDR3 DNA reads TGTGCCAGCAGTTTTGCGGGGGGCGATCAGCCCCAGCATTTT. Its protein product is CASSFAGGDQPQHF.

The chain links TRBV7-9 to TRBJ1-5, with a tentative D call TRBD1 (5 bases). Germline-derived CDR1 and CDR2 are SEHNR and FQNEAQ (reference sequence). V lost 4 bases, J lost 4 bases, and 23 bases lay in between. The CDR3 loop spans 18 amino acids. The CDR3 coding sequence is TGTGCCAGCAGCTCCTCTCGCGGGGGGAGGGGCCCAAATCAGCCCCAGCATTTT. Translated: CASSSSRGGRGPNQPQHF.

Judged by abundance, this clone is medium-sized (0.01 to 0.1%). CDR3 nucleotides: TGTGCCAGCAGTCATCTACCCGGCGGGAGCACAGATACGCAGTATTTT. This codes for CASSHLPGGSTDTQYF. The gene calls are TRBV7-7 and TRBJ2-3, with D maybe TRBD2 (5 bases). In germline, CDR1 is SSHAT, CDR2 FNYEAQ (reference sequence). Trimming removed 6 bases from V and 0 bases from J, with 16 bases in between. The CDR3 is 16 residues long.

This clone was observed once. The sample has other DNA sequences that encode this CDR3 too. The chain has TRBV11-2 and TRBJ1-4, with D possibly TRBD1 on 6 matching bases. V shed 4 bases and J shed 0 bases, with 9 bases lying between them. This CDR3 has 15 residues. Germline V gene lookup returns CDR1 SGHAT and CDR2 FQNNGV. DNA for the CDR3: TGTGCCAGCAGCTCTACAGGGTCAACTAATGAAAAACTGTTTTTT. Amino acid sequence: CASSSTGSTNEKLFF.

The gene calls are TRBV18 and TRBJ1-1; a weak D match, TRBD1 (5 bases). Trimming took off 6 bases at V and 1 base at J, with 12 bases between the two ends. CDR1 and CDR2 from the germline V gene are KGHSH and LQKENI. The CDR3 has 14 residues. DNA of the CDR3: TGTGCCAGCTCCCGCGGGACGGCGAACACTGAAGCTTTCTTT. Translated: CASSRGTANTEAFF.

The chain combines TRBV19 with TRBJ2-2, with D perhaps TRBD2 (6 bases). Between the trimmed V and J ends, which lost 7 bases and 0 bases, there was a span of 18 bases. Germline assignment: CDR1 LNHDA and CDR2 SQIVND (reference sequence). This CDR3 is built from 17 residues. The DNA of the CDR3 is TGTGCCAGTACCCTACTAGGGACTCACGCGAACACCGGGGAGCTGTTTTTT. Translation gives CASTLLGTHANTGELFF.

The V call is TRBV9, the J call TRBJ2-7; D might be TRBD1 (5 bases). The CDR3 totals 14 residues. Germline V gene sequence: CDR1 SGDLS, CDR2 YYNGEE. V dropped 5 bases and J dropped 0 bases, with 12 bases sitting between them. The CDR3, as DNA: TGTGCCAGCAGTGCAGGGCTTAGCTCCTACGAGCAGTACTTC. Protein sequence: CASSAGLSSYEQYF.

The CDR3: CASSIGGISNQPQHF. The CDR3 DNA is TGTGCCAGTAGTATCGGCGGGATTAGCAATCAGCCCCAGCATTTT. This sequence joins TRBV19 and TRBJ1-5; D remains ambiguous. This CDR3 is 15 amino acids long. V gave up 3 bases and J gave up 0 bases, with 9 bases separating them. The germline V gene encodes CDR1 LNHDA and CDR2 SQIVND (reference sequence). Full variable domain (remainder filled in from reference TRBV19 and TRBJ1-5): DGGITQSPKYLFRKEGQNVTLSCEQNLNHDAMYWYRQDPGQGLRLIYYSQIVNDFQKGDIAEGYSVSREKKESFPLTVTSAQKNPTAFYLCASSIGGISNQPQHFGDGTRLSIL.

The J gene is TRBJ2-3, the V gene TRBV7-3, with a tentative D call TRBD2 (6 bases). Trimming cost V 1 base and J 4 bases, with 12 bases left between them. This CDR3 has 15 residues. Germline V gene lookup returns CDR1 SGHTA and CDR2 FQGTGA. The CDR3 nucleotides are TGTGCCAGCAGCTTAAATCACGGGAGTGCAGATACGCAGTATTTT. It translates to CASSLNHGSADTQYF.

The chain is built from TRBV7-9 and TRBJ1-5, with 10 bases fitting TRBD1. V was clipped by 4 bases and J by 0 bases; unmatched bases: 3. Germline V CDR1 and CDR2: SEHNR, FQNEAQ (reference sequence). This CDR3 has 16 amino acids. The CDR3 bases are TGTGCCAGCAGCTGGGGACAGGGGTATAGCAATCAGCCCCAGCATTTT. Residues: CASSWGQGYSNQPQHF.

Comment on this clone: The sample carries other DNA sequences with the same CDR3. V is TRBV18 and J is TRBJ1-3, with 7 nucleotides matching TRBD1. The CDR3 runs to 15 residues. J was trimmed by 3 bases and V by 1 base; bases with no gene match: 3. Germline loops: CDR1 KGHSH, CDR2 LQKENI. DNA of the CDR3: TGTGCCAGCTCACCACAGGGGGCTGGTGGAAACACCATATATTTT. This translates into CASSPQGAGGNTIYF.